One and the same sample provided the 30 T cell receptor beta chains below, sequenced in a study of blood T cell repertoires in COVID-19. The data were produced by immunoSEQ multiplex PCR, yet TCRdb's version contains in-frame clones alone and is incomplete. The sample lists approximately 120,000 clones, roughly 92% occurring once. What was sequenced was peripheral blood. Receptors originate from a man aged 50 to 59 with COVID-19, enrolled during active disease.

The rearrangement links TRBV6-5 to TRBJ2-3; D is unclear. CDR1 is MNHEY, CDR2 SVGAGI, per germline. V lost 5 bases to trimming and J lost 4 bases, with 7 bases between them. The CDR3 runs to 12 residues. The CDR3 nucleotides read TGTGCCAGCAGTCCCTCCCCAGATACGCAGTATTTT. It is translated as CASSPSPDTQYF.

V gene TRBV30 combines with J gene TRBJ1-1; 7 positions match TRBD1. CDR3 size: 14 residues. Germline CDR1 is GTSNPN and CDR2 is SVGIG (reference sequence). J gave up 6 bases and V 2 bases, and 9 bases lay outside the gene matches. The CDR3 protein is CAWSSDRLRAEAFF. CDR3 coding DNA: TGTGCCTGGAGTTCGGACAGGCTGAGGGCTGAAGCTTTCTTT. The variable domain in full, with the rest retrieved from reference TRBV30 and TRBJ1-1, is SQTIHQWPATLVQPVGSPLSLECTVEGTSNPNLYWYRQAAGRGLQLLFYSVGIGQISSEVPQNLSASRPQDRQFILSSKKLLLSDSGFYLCAWSSDRLRAEAFFGQGTRLTVV.

The chain is built from TRBV18 and TRBJ2-7; possibly TRBD1 for D (5 bases). The germline V and J ends were trimmed by 8 bases and 6 bases, with 14 bases remaining between them. Per the germline V gene, CDR1 is KGHSH and CDR2 is LQKENI. The CDR3 runs to 12 residues. Here the CDR3 DNA reads TGTGCCAGCCAGACAGACATTGGCGAGCAGTACTTC. Amino acid sequence: CASQTDIGEQYF.

This chain connects TRBV27 to TRBJ1-2, with 7 bases that match TRBD1. J was trimmed by 5 bases and V by 5 bases; bases with no gene match: 8. Germline loops: CDR1 MNHEY, CDR2 SMNVEV (reference sequence). The CDR3 covers 14 residues. The CDR3 reads CASSRGQDPYGYTF. In DNA, the CDR3 is TGTGCCAGCAGTCGAGGACAGGACCCTTATGGCTACACCTTC.

Only one count was recorded for this clone. The CDR3, as DNA: TGTGCCAGTAGTATGCGGGATCGGAATCAGCCCCAGCATTTT. It is translated as CASSMRDRNQPQHF. The rearrangement uses TRBV19 and TRBJ1-5, with D unresolved. CDR3 length: 14 residues. CDR1 and CDR2 from the germline V gene are LNHDA and SQIVND (reference sequence). The germline V and J ends were trimmed by 3 bases and 4 bases, with 10 bases remaining between them. The entire variable domain, with the rest obtained from reference TRBV19 and TRBJ1-5, is as follows: DGGITQSPKYLFRKEGQNVTLSCEQNLNHDAMYWYRQDPGQGLRLIYYSQIVNDFQKGDIAEGYSVSREKKESFPLTVTSAQKNPTAFYLCASSMRDRNQPQHFGDGTRLSIL.

This clone was detected once. The J gene is TRBJ2-7, the V gene TRBV6-5; TRBD1 aligns across 8 bases. J gave up 5 bases and V 5 bases, and 8 bases lay outside the gene matches. The germline CDR1 and CDR2 sequences are MNHEY and SVGAGI. The CDR3 totals 14 residues. The CDR3 sequence: CASSRQGLGDEQYV. In nucleotides, the CDR3 is TGTGCCAGCAGTCGACAGGGGTTGGGCGACGAGCAGTACGTC.

The genes are TRBV2 and TRBJ1-2; D uncertain. The V and J ends lost 6 bases and 8 bases respectively, with 16 bases between them. Germline CDR1 SNHLY, CDR2 FYNNEI. This CDR3 comprises 13 residues. In DNA form, the CDR3 reads TGTGCCAGCAGGGAAAGGGAGTCGCGGGGCTACACCTTC. As protein: CASRERESRGYTF.

The chain joins TRBV7-8 to TRBJ2-3; D is possibly TRBD1 (6 bases). Germline CDR1 reads SGHVS; CDR2 reads FQNEAQ. The ends were cut back, 5 bases at V and 5 bases at J, with 17 bases in the middle. The CDR3 totals 15 residues. This CDR3 reads CASSLQGYTGDTQYF. CDR3 in DNA: TGTGCCAGCAGCCTACAGGGATATACGGGAGATACGCAGTATTTT.

This rearrangement joins TRBV18 to TRBJ2-3; 10 bases are a match to TRBD2. Germline trimming cut 2 bases from V and 6 bases from J; bases unmatched to any gene: 8. Germline CDR1 and CDR2: KGHSH and LQKENI. The CDR3 sequence is 16 residues long. CDR3: CASSPVLAGPMDTQYF. CDR3 nucleotide sequence: TGTGCCAGCTCACCAGTACTAGCGGGGCCAATGGATACGCAGTATTTT.

The CDR3: CASSLMLAGVRTDTQYF. DNA for the CDR3: TGCGCCAGCAGCTTGATGCTAGCGGGAGTCCGGACAGATACGCAGTATTTT. V gene TRBV5-1 combines with J gene TRBJ2-3; 10 nucleotides match TRBD2. The ends lost 1 base at V and 3 bases at J; junction bases unmatched: 8. CDR1 and CDR2 from the germline V gene are SGHRS and YFSETQ. CDR3 length: 17 residues. Full variable domain (outside the CDR3, taken from reference TRBV5-1 and TRBJ2-3): KAGVTQTPRYLIKTRGQQVTLSCSPISGHRSVSWYQQTPGQGLQFLFEYFSETQRNKGNFPGRFSGRQFSNSRSEMNVSTLELGDSALYLCASSLMLAGVRTDTQYFGPGTRLTVL.

This sequence joins TRBV27 and TRBJ2-1; 8 bases align to TRBD1. CDR1 is MNHEY, CDR2 SMNVEV, per germline (reference sequence). V lost 5 bases, J lost 7 bases, and 10 bases stayed unmatched. The CDR3 consists of 15 residues. The CDR3 is CASSGTGVSANEQFF. The CDR3 region has the DNA TGTGCCAGCAGTGGGACAGGTGTGTCTGCGAATGAGCAGTTCTTC.

The CDR3 reads CASNMGQGNEKLFF. The CDR3 coding sequence is TGTGCCAGCAATATGGGACAGGGGAACGAAAAACTGTTTTTT. The gene calls are TRBV9 and TRBJ1-4; TRBD1 matches at 10 bases. CDR3 size: 14 residues. From germline, CDR1 is SGDLS and CDR2 YYNGEE. Germline trimming cut 6 bases from V and 8 bases from J; bases unmatched to any gene: 7.

This rearrangement joins TRBV30 to TRBJ1-1; possible D gene TRBD1, 6 bases. V was trimmed by 8 bases and J by 8 bases, leaving 15 bases between them. This CDR3 has 11 amino acids. Germline-derived CDR1 and CDR2 are GTSNPN and SVGIG (reference sequence). CDR3 sequence reads: CAVVGQREAFF. The CDR3 region has the DNA TGTGCCGTGGTAGGACAGAGAGAAGCTTTCTTT.

This chain joins TRBV4-1 and TRBJ2-5; D remains ambiguous. This CDR3 has 14 amino acids. Germline CDR1 is MGHRA and CDR2 is YSYEKL. Trimming took off 0 bases at V and 2 bases at J, with 7 bases between the two ends. Here the CDR3 reads CASSQDTVQETQYF. DNA for the CDR3: TGCGCCAGCAGCCAAGATACAGTACAAGAGACCCAGTACTTC.

The chain has TRBV10-3 and TRBJ1-4; D uncertain. Germline-derived CDR1 and CDR2 are ENHRY and SYGVKD. The CDR3 extends over 13 amino acids. Trimming shortened V by 10 bases and J by 3 bases, and 12 bases separated the two germline ends. The CDR3 loop reads CATSDNANEKLFF. In DNA form, the CDR3 reads TGTGCCACCTCTGACAATGCTAATGAAAAACTGTTTTTT.

The rearrangement links TRBV7-3 to TRBJ2-3; D remains ambiguous. The V and J ends lost 3 bases and 4 bases respectively, with 11 bases between them. The CDR3 runs 14 residues. The germline CDR1 and CDR2 sequences are SGHTA and FQGTGA. CDR3 amino acids: CASSFTPAADTQYF. DNA for the CDR3: TGTGCCAGCAGCTTTACCCCCGCGGCAGATACGCAGTATTTT.

This chain links TRBV7-9 with TRBJ2-5; tentative D call: TRBD2 (6 bases). V lost 7 bases and J 2 bases, leaving 17 bases between the germline ends. Germline V CDR1 and CDR2: SEHNR, FQNEAQ (reference sequence). CDR3 length: 15 amino acids. DNA of the CDR3: TGTGCCAGCACCCCACAGAGTGGAGGGCAAGAGACCCAGTACTTC. Translation gives CASTPQSGGQETQYF.

This sequence joins TRBV3-1 (or the pseudogene TRBV3-2) and TRBJ2-7; TRBD2 might be the D (5 bases). The CDR3 loop spans 13 amino acids. V lost 1 base and J lost 9, with 13 bases in between. The germline CDR1 and CDR2 sequences are LGHDT and YNNKEL (reference sequence). CDR3 sequence (DNA): TGTGCCAGCAGCCAAGGGAGCGCCGGGGTGCAGTACTTC. Amino acids: CASSQGSAGVQYF.

The chain carries TRBV13 and TRBJ2-7; tentative D call: TRBD2 (5 bases). CDR1 and CDR2 (germline): PRHDT, FYEKMQ (reference sequence). The CDR3 extends over 15 amino acids. V gave up 6 bases and J gave up 0 bases, with 15 bases separating them. This CDR3 reads CASSFLAQSSYEQYF. CDR3 coding DNA: TGTGCCAGCAGTTTTCTAGCCCAAAGCTCCTACGAGCAGTACTTC. The complete variable domain, with remaining parts taken from reference TRBV13 and TRBJ2-7, reads AAGVIQSPRHLIKEKRETATLKCYPIPRHDTVYWYQQGPGQDPQFLISFYEKMQSDKGSIPDRFSAQQFSDYHSELNMSSLELGDSALYFCASSFLAQSSYEQYFGPGTRLTVT.

The V gene is TRBV19, the J gene TRBJ1-5; 9 bases are a match to TRBD1. The CDR3 consists of 19 residues. The germline gives CDR1 LNHDA, CDR2 SQIVND (reference sequence). The ends lost 2 bases at V and 3 bases at J; junction bases unmatched: 14. DNA of the CDR3: TGTGCCAGTAGTATAACAGTGCACGTCGGGACAGGGTTCAATCAGCCCCAGCATTTT. Amino acid sequence: CASSITVHVGTGFNQPQHF.

The V call is TRBV14, the J call TRBJ2-7; D might be TRBD2 (6 bases). Trimming shortened V by 0 bases and J by 0 bases, and 15 bases separated the two germline ends. Germline loops: CDR1 SGHDN, CDR2 FVKESK. The CDR3 has 17 residues. CDR3: CASSQDPRDGSSYEQYV. CDR3 DNA sequence: TGTGCCAGCAGCCAAGATCCACGGGACGGGAGCTCCTACGAGCAGTACGTC.

The chain links TRBV6-5 to TRBJ1-1; 7 nucleotides match TRBD1. V lost 7 bases to trimming and J lost 5 bases; unmatched junction nucleotides: 10. Germline values: CDR1 MNHEY, CDR2 SVGAGI. The CDR3 spans 14 residues. CDR3 DNA sequence: TGTGCCAGCACCGAGGGACAGCGAGGGACTGAAGCTTTCTTT. Protein sequence: CASTEGQRGTEAFF.

This clone was detected once. This chain links TRBV6-5 with TRBJ1-2; 7 bases map to TRBD1. The CDR3 totals 13 residues. Germline-derived CDR1 and CDR2 are MNHEY and SVGAGI. J lost 3 bases, V lost 6 bases, and 4 bases had no gene match. The CDR3 DNA is TGTGCCAGCAGCCTTGACAGGGACTATGGCTACACCTTC. Translating gives CASSLDRDYGYTF.

The rearrangement links TRBV10-2 to TRBJ2-7, with a possible D match to TRBD1 (5 bases). The CDR3 is 11 residues long. V lost 5 bases, J lost 4 bases, and 6 bases lay in between. Germline V lookup: CDR1 WSHSY, CDR2 SAAADI. The CDR3 here is CASSQGYEQYV. The CDR3 nucleotides are TGCGCCAGCAGTCAGGGATACGAGCAGTACGTC.

The chain carries TRBV28 and TRBJ2-5; 10 nucleotides agree with TRBD2. CDR1 is MDHEN, CDR2 SYDVKM, per germline. The J segment lost 1 base and the V segment lost 6 bases, leaving 8 bases of the junction unmatched. This CDR3 is 16 amino acids long. The CDR3 nucleotides read TGTGCCAGCAGCCCTCACAGCGGGAGGGCCCAAGAGACCCAGTACTTC. Protein: CASSPHSGRAQETQYF.

The CDR3 DNA follows: TGTGCCAGTGAGGGGGACAGGGCCTCCTACGAGCAGTACTTC. Protein product: CASEGDRASYEQYF. The chain has TRBV2 and TRBJ2-7, with 9 bases that match TRBD1. This CDR3 contains 14 residues. J gave up 0 bases and V 9 bases, and 6 bases lay outside the gene matches. CDR1 and CDR2 (germline): SNHLY, FYNNEI.

The gene calls are TRBV5-4 and TRBJ2-1; 10 bases fit TRBD2. The CDR3 is made up of 15 amino acids. Trimming at V came to 6 bases and at J to 1 base, leaving 4 bases not matched to a gene. Looked up from germline, CDR1 is SGHNT and CDR2 is YYREEE (reference sequence). The CDR3 DNA sequence: TGTGCCAGCAAGCCTAGCGGGAGTTCCTACAATGAGCAGTTCTTC. It is translated as CASKPSGSSYNEQFF.

The chain is built from TRBV12-2 and TRBJ2-3; no DNA check was done on the table's D call, TRBD2. TRBV12-2 is listed as a pseudogene. CDR3 length: 17 residues. CDR3 nucleotide sequence: TGTGCAAGTCGCCCTGGGACTAGCGTTCTTTGCACAGATACGCAGTATTTT. This translates into CASRPGTSVLCTDTQYF.

This chain connects TRBV7-2 to TRBJ1-5; 9 bases line up with TRBD1. V shed 3 bases, J shed 6 bases, and the junction held 3 bases outside the gene matches. CDR1 is SGHTA, CDR2 FQGNSA, per germline. The CDR3 spans 14 residues. As DNA, the CDR3 is TGTGCCAGCAGCTTGGGGGGACAGGGTCAGCCCCAGCATTTT. Translating gives CASSLGGQGQPQHF. The variable domain in full, completed from reference TRBV7-2 and TRBJ1-5, reads GAGVSQSPSNKVTEKGKDVELRCDPISGHTALYWYRQSLGQGLEFLIYFQGNSAPDKSGLPSDRFSAERTGGSVSTLTIQRTQQEDSAVYLCASSLGGQGQPQHFGDGTRLSIL.

CDR3 region: CASSVSPRSTGTDTQYF. The DNA for the CDR3 is TGTGCCAGCAGCGTATCCCCACGGAGCACGGGAACAGATACGCAGTATTTT. The rearrangement joins TRBV9 to TRBJ2-3, with D possibly TRBD2 on 5 matching bases. The V gene lost 1 base and the J gene lost 3 bases, with 18 bases spanning the gap. This CDR3 has 17 residues. CDR1 SGDLS and CDR2 YYNGEE come from the germline V gene. Using reference TRBV9 and TRBJ2-3 for the parts outside the CDR3, the full variable domain is DSGVTQTPKHLITATGQRVTLRCSPRSGDLSVYWYQQSLDQGLQFLIQYYNGEERAKGNILERFSAQQFPDLHSELNLSSLELGDSALYFCASSVSPRSTGTDTQYFGPGTRLTVL.